The present T cell receptor beta chain was sequenced within a study of early T cells in non-severe SARS-CoV-2 infection. Study overall: Sequenced bulk RNA came from whole blood that was unsorted, and chains were unpaired. Regarding the study as a whole: Anti-spike CD8 responses were favored by VDJdb matching, which missed private and CD4 specificities.

Individual cDNA molecules received unique molecular identifiers during library preparation. Using its own MiXCR run on the 5' RACE reads, TCRdb lists one record per CDR3 protein. This sample has about 77,000 distinct CDR3 sequences, with less than 20% found just once. At least ten counts were recorded for this clonotype. The target antigen is unknown. V dropped 2 bases and J dropped 2 bases, with 6 bases sitting between them. The CDR3 extends over 13 amino acids. CDR1 is DFQATT and CDR2 is SNEGSKA in the germline V gene (reference sequence). The source of this sequence is an adult who was a healthcare worker with PCR-confirmed SARS-CoV-2 infection or an uninfected control (not recorded which). The J gene is TRBJ1-4, the V gene TRBV20-1, with no clear D. The sequencing sample was made of whole blood. Here the CDR3 DNA reads TGCAGTGCTAGAAGAGGGACTAATGAAAAACTGTTTTTT. It encodes CSARRGTNEKLFF.